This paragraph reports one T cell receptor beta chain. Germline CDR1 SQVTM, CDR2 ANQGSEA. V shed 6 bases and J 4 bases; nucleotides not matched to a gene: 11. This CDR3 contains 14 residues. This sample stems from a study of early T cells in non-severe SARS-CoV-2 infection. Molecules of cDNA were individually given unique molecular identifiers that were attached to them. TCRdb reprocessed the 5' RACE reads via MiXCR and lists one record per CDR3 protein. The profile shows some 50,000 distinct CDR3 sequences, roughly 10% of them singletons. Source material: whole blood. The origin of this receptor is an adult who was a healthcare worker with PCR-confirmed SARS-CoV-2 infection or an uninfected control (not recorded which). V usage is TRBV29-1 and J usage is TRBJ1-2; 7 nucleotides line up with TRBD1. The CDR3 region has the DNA TGCAGCGTCGTGCACAGGGGTTTCGTCTATGGCTACACCTTC. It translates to CSVVHRGFVYGYTF.